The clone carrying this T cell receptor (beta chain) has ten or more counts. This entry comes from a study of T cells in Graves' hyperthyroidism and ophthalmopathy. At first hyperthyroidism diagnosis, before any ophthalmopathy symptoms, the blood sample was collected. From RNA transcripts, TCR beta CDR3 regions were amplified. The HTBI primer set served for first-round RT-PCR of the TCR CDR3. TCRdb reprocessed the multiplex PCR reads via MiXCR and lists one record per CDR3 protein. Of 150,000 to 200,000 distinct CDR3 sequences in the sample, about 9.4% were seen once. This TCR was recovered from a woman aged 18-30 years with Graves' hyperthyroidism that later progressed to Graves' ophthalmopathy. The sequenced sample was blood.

The CDR3 coding sequence is TGCGCCAGCAGTGAATTCGTTGGTATCTCTGGAAACACCATATATTTT. It encodes CASSEFVGISGNTIYF. The gene calls are TRBV10-1 and TRBJ1-3, with D unclear. Germline V CDR1 and CDR2: WNHNN, SYGVQD (reference sequence). Trimming pared 3 bases from V and 0 bases from J, leaving 12 bases between. The CDR3 contains 16 residues.